This TCR beta chain was sequenced for a study of identical twins. Study conclusions and caveats: While abundant cord blood beta clonotypes carried fewer insertions, memory repertoires showed no such pattern.

TCRdb redid the calling of the 5' RACE reads with MiXCR, one entry per CDR3 protein. The top ten hold 0.75% to 0.95% of the sample, which has just over 500,000 distinct CDR3 sequences, 20% to 25% seen once. Germline lookup yields CDR1 SEHNR and CDR2 FQNEAQ (reference sequence). This CDR3 region has 14 residues. V was shortened by 5 bases and J by 5 bases, with 12 bases between the two germline ends. Details on this clonotype: Its antigen is not known.

These data also featured in a second study, about T cells expressing NK-cell markers. That paper notes: Among CD8+ T cells from six donors, dominant NKG2C+ clonotypes accounted for about 1.0-7.0%.

The clonotype originates from a woman under 30 in good health. The specimen sequenced was CD4+ T cells sorted from blood. This chain connects TRBV7-9 to TRBJ1-4; D call uncertain. Written as DNA, the CDR3 is TGTGCCAGCAGCATCGACCGCCGGAATGAAAAACTGTTTTTT. Its protein is CASSIDRRNEKLFF.